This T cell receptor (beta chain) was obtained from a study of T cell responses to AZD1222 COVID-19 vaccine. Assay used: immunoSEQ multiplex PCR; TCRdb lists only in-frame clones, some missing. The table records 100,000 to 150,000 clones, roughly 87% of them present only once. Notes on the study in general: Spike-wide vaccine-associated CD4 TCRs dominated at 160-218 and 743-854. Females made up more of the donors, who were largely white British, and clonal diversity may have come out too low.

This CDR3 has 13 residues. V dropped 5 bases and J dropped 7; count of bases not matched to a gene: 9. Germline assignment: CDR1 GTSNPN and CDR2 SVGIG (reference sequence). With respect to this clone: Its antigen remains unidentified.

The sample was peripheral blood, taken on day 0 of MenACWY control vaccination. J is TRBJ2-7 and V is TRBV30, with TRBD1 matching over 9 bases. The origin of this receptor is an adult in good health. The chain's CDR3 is CAWDRDRGREQYF. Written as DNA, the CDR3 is TGTGCCTGGGACAGAGACAGGGGGAGGGAGCAGTACTTC.